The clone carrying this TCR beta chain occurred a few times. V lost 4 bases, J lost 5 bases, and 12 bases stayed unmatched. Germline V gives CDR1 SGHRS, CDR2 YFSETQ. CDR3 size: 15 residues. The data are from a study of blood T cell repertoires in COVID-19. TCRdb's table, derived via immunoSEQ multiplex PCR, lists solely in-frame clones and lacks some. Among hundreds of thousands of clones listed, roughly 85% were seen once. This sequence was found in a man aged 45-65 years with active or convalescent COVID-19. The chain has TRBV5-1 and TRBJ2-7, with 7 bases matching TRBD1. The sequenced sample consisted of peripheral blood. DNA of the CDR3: TGCGCCAGCAGCGTCCGGGACAGTGAGTTGGACGAGCAGTACTTC. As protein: CASSVRDSELDEQYF.